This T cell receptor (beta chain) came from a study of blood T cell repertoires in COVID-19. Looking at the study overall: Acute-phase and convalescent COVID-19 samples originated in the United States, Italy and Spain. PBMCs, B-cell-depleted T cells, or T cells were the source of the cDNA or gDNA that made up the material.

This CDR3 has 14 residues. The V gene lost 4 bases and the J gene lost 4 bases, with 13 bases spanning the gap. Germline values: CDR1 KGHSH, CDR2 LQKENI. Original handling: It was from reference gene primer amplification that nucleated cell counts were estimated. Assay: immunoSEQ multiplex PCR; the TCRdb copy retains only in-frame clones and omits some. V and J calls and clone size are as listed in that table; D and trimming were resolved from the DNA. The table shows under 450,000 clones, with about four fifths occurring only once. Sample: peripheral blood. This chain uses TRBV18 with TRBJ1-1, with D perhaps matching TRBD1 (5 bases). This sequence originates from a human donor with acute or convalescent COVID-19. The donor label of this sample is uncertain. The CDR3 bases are TGTGCCAGCTCACAGGCCCAGGGAGGCACTGAAGCTTTCTTT. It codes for CASSQAQGGTEAFF.